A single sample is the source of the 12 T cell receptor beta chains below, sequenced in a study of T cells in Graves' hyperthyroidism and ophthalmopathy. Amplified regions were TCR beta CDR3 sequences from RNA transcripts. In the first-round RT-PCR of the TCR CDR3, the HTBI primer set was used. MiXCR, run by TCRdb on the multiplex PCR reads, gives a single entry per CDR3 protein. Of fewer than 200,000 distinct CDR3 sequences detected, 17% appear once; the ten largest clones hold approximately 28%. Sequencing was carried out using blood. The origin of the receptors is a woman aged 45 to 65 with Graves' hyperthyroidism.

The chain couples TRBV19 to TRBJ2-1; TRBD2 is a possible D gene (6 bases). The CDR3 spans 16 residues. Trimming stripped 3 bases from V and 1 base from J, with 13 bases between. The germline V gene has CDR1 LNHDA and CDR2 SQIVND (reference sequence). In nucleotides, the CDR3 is TGTGCCAGTAGTATCAGCACGGGGGTTTCCTACAATGAGCAGTTCTTC. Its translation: CASSISTGVSYNEQFF.

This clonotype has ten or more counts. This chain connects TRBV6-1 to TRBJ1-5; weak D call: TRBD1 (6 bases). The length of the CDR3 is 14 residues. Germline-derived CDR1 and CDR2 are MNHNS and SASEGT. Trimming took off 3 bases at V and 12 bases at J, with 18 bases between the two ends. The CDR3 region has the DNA TGTGCCAGCAGTGAGATCGGGGGGACATCTCTCCAGCATTTT. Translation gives CASSEIGGTSLQHF.

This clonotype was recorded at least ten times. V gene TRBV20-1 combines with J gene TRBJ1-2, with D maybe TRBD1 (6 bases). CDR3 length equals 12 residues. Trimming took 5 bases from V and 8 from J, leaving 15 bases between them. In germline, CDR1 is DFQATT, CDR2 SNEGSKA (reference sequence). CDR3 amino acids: CSAPRGSLGYTF. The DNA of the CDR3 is TGCAGTGCTCCCAGGGGTTCTTTAGGCTACACCTTC.

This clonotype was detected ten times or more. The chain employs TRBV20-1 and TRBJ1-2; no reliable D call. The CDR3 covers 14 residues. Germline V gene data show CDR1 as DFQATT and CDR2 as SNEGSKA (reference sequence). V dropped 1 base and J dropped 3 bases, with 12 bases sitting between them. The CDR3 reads CSARGIRLDYGYTF. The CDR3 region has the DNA TGCAGTGCTAGAGGGATCAGGTTGGACTATGGCTACACCTTC.

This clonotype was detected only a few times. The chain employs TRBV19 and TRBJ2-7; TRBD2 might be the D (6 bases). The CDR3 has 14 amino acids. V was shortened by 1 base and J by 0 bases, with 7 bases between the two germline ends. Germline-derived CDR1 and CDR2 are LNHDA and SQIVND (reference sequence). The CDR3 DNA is TGTGCCAGTAGTATAGGGGGGGTCTCCTACGAGCAGTACTTC. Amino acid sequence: CASSIGGVSYEQYF.

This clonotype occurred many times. This CDR3 reads CASSEGLAGLHTQYF. CDR3 nucleotides: TGTGCCAGCAGTGAGGGACTAGCGGGGCTTCATACGCAGTATTTT. The rearrangement joins TRBV27 to TRBJ2-3, with 13 bases identical to TRBD2. The V segment lost 5 bases and the J segment 7 bases; nucleotides outside the gene matches: 6. This CDR3 has 15 amino acids. CDR1 and CDR2 (germline): MNHEY, SMNVEV (reference sequence).

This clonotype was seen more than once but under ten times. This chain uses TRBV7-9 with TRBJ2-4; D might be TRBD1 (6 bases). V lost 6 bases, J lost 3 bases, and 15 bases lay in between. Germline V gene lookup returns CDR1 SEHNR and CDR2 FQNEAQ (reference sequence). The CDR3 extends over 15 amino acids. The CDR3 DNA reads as TGTGCCAGCAGTGACCAGGGGCTAGACAAAAACATTCAGTACTTC. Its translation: CASSDQGLDKNIQYF.

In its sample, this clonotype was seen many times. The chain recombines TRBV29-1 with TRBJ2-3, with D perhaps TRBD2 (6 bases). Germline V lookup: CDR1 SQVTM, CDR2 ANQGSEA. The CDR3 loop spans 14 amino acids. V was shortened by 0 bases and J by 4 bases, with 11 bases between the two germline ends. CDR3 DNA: TGCAGCGTTGAAGATGTAGGGGAGGCAGATACGCAGTATTTT. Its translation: CSVEDVGEADTQYF.

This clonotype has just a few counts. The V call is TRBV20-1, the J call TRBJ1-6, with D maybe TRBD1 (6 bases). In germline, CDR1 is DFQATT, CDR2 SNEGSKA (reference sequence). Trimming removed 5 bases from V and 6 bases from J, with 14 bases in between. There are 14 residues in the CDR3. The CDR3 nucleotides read TGCAGTGCTTATCCGGGACAAGCTAATTCACCCCTCCACTTT. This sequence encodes CSAYPGQANSPLHF.

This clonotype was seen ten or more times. The CDR3 reads CASSTDRHMNTEAFF. DNA of the CDR3: TGTGCCAGTAGTACGGACAGGCACATGAACACTGAAGCTTTCTTT. J is TRBJ1-1 and V is TRBV19; 7 positions agree with TRBD1. There are 15 residues in the CDR3. The V gene end was trimmed by 4 bases and the J gene end by 0 bases; junction bases not matched to a gene: 5. CDR1 and CDR2 from the germline V gene are LNHDA and SQIVND (reference sequence).

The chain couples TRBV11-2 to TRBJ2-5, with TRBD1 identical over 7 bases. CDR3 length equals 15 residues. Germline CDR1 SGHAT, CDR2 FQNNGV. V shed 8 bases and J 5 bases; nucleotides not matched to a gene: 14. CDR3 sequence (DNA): TGTGCCAGCGGAAACTTGACAGGGATGGCTGAGACCCAGTACTTC. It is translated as CASGNLTGMAETQYF. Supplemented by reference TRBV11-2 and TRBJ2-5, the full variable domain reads EAGVAQSPRYKIIEKRQSVAFWCNPISGHATLYWYQQILGQGPKLLIQFQNNGVVDDSQLPKDRFSAERLKGVDSTLKIQPAKLEDSAVYLCASGNLTGMAETQYFGPGTRLLVL.

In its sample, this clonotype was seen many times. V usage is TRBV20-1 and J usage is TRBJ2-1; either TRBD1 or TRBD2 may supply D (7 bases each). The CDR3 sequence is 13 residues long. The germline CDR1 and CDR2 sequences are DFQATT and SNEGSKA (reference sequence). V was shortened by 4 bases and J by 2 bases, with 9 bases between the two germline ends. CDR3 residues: CSATGGAYNEQFF. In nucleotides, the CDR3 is TGCAGTGCTACAGGGGGGGCCTACAATGAGCAGTTCTTC.